Each of the 17 T cell receptor beta chains below was sequenced from the same sample in a study of shared clonotypes between healthy human individuals. Sequencing used immunoSEQ multiplex PCR; TCRdb keeps in-frame clones, though not all of them. The data hold about 2.1 million clones, with 93% observed a single time. Naive CD8 cells were CD45RO-negative, positively selected for CCR7, excluding terminally differentiated effector memory CD45RA+ cells. Material for sequencing was naive CD8+ T cells from PBMCs. The receptor source for this set is a man aged 18-30 years in good health. Some clones in this sample may be carry-over from other donors' samples.

A note on this clone: Other DNA sequences in the same sample also yield this CDR3. This rearrangement joins TRBV29-1 to TRBJ2-2, with D maybe TRBD1 (6 bases). The CDR3 is 12 amino acids. Germline-derived CDR1 and CDR2 are SQVTM and ANQGSEA. V lost 6 bases, J lost 6 bases, and 11 bases lay in between. Here the CDR3 DNA reads TGCAGCGTCAGGGGCGGTCCCGGGGAGCTGTTTTTT. This encodes CSVRGGPGELFF.

V gene TRBV15 combines with J gene TRBJ2-7, with 8 bases identical to TRBD2. The CDR3 is 16 amino acids. V shed 0 bases and J 6 bases; nucleotides not matched to a gene: 10. Germline-derived CDR1 and CDR2 are LNHNV and YYDKDF (reference sequence). CDR3 nucleotides: TGTGCCACCAGCAGAGATCGCAGCGGGAGAACTGGCGAGCAGTACTTC. As protein: CATSRDRSGRTGEQYF. The full variable domain, rest sourced from reference TRBV15 and TRBJ2-7, is DAMVIQNPRYQVTQFGKPVTLSCSQTLNHNVMYWYQQKSSQAPKLLFHYYDKDFNNEADTPDNFQSRRPNTSFCFLDIRSPGLGDTAMYLCATSRDRSGRTGEQYFGPGTRLTVT.

This rearrangement joins TRBV5-1 to TRBJ2-1; D is undetermined. This CDR3 is built from 13 residues. V was clipped by 4 bases and J by 5 bases, with 10 bases between them. Germline CDR1 SGHRS, CDR2 YFSETQ. CDR3 sequence reads: CASSRPQNNEQFF. The CDR3 nucleotides read TGCGCCAGCAGCCGCCCGCAGAACAATGAGCAGTTCTTC.

Regarding this clone: This CDR3 is also generated by other DNA sequences in the sample. V gene TRBV14 combines with J gene TRBJ2-1; D gene ambiguous. V was pared by 1 base and J by 7 bases, with 5 bases between. Per the germline V gene, CDR1 is SGHDN and CDR2 is FVKESK. The CDR3 consists of 12 residues. As DNA, the CDR3 is TGTGCCAGCAGCCAAGGAAGGAATGAGCAGTTCTTC. Protein sequence: CASSQGRNEQFF.

This rearrangement joins TRBV7-9 to TRBJ2-5; 11 bases are a match to TRBD2. Germline-derived CDR1 and CDR2 are SEHNR and FQNEAQ (reference sequence). V lost 5 bases to trimming and J lost 1 base; unmatched junction nucleotides: 3. The CDR3 length is 15 residues. The CDR3 bases are TGTGCCAGCAGCCTGACTAGCGGGACCCAAGAGACCCAGTACTTC. Its protein is CASSLTSGTQETQYF.

The rearrangement links TRBV4-1 to TRBJ2-5; tentatively, D is TRBD1 (6 bases). Trimming took 1 base from V and 3 from J, leaving 12 bases between them. CDR3 length: 15 residues. Germline V CDR1 and CDR2: MGHRA, YSYEKL. Here the CDR3 DNA reads TGCGCCAGCAGCCAAGTGTGGTCAGGGGAAGAGACCCAGTACTTC. It specifies CASSQVWSGEETQYF.

V and J are TRBV2 and TRBJ2-1; tentative D call: TRBD2 (5 bases). Germline values: CDR1 SNHLY, CDR2 FYNNEI. The germline V and J ends were trimmed by 3 bases and 9 bases, with 9 bases remaining between them. This CDR3 is built from 12 residues. The CDR3 DNA sequence: TGTGCCAGCAGTGATTGGGGAGTTGAGCAGTTCTTC. As protein: CASSDWGVEQFF. The whole variable domain, remainder taken from reference TRBV2 and TRBJ2-1, is EPEVTQTPSHQVTQMGQEVILRCVPISNHLYFYWYRQILGQKVEFLVSFYNNEISEKSEIFDDQFSVERPDGSNFTLKIRSTKLEDSAMYFCASSDWGVEQFFGPGTRLTVL.

This clone was observed a single time. The gene calls are TRBV28 and TRBJ2-2; 15 nucleotides line up with TRBD2. Germline V gene sequence: CDR1 MDHEN, CDR2 SYDVKM. The junction had 2 bases not matched to a gene; V was cut back by 4 bases and J by 5 bases. This CDR3 spans 16 amino acids. CDR3 in amino acids: CASSWGLAGGTGELFF. CDR3 DNA sequence: TGTGCCAGCAGTTGGGGACTAGCGGGAGGAACCGGGGAGCTGTTTTTT.

This chain links TRBV29-1 with TRBJ2-1, with D possibly matching TRBD2 (5 bases). Per the germline V gene, CDR1 is SQVTM and CDR2 is ANQGSEA. The CDR3 has 15 residues. The ends were cut back, 4 bases at V and 0 bases at J, with 13 bases in the middle. The CDR3 DNA reads TGCAGCGTTGTGGTTACGGGGAGCTCCTACAATGAGCAGTTCTTC. Amino acid sequence: CSVVVTGSSYNEQFF.

J is TRBJ2-3 and V is TRBV29-1; the match to TRBD2 covers 11 bases. Unmatched junction bases numbered 6, after V lost 3 bases and J lost 4 bases. The CDR3 has 15 residues. Germline V gene sequence: CDR1 SQVTM, CDR2 ANQGSEA. In DNA form, the CDR3 reads TGCAGCGTTGATCCCACTAGCGGGAGCCCAGATACGCAGTATTTT. This codes for CSVDPTSGSPDTQYF.

The CDR3 region is CASSVTQGGEKLFF. The CDR3 DNA reads TGTGCCAGCAGCGTAACCCAGGGAGGTGAAAAACTGTTTTTT. The gene calls are TRBV9 and TRBJ1-4; a possible D gene is TRBD1 (5 bases). Germline V gene lookup returns CDR1 SGDLS and CDR2 YYNGEE. V lost 1 base to trimming and J lost 7 bases, with 11 bases between them. The CDR3 consists of 14 residues.

This chain uses TRBV2 with TRBJ2-7, with D uncertain. This CDR3 has 13 residues. V gave up 10 bases and J gave up 3 bases, with 16 bases separating them. The germline CDR1 and CDR2 sequences are SNHLY and FYNNEI. CDR3 loop: CATSRGLNYEQYF. DNA of the CDR3: TGTGCCACTTCTAGAGGCTTGAACTACGAGCAGTACTTC.

The rearrangement uses TRBV9 and TRBJ1-2; D is unresolved. Germline-derived CDR1 and CDR2 are SGDLS and YYNGEE. The CDR3 has 14 amino acids. V was clipped by 0 bases and J by 4 bases, with 10 bases between them. The chain's CDR3 is CASSVASDTYGYTF. Here the CDR3 DNA reads TGTGCCAGCAGCGTAGCGTCGGATACCTATGGCTACACCTTC.

V is TRBV19 and J is TRBJ2-7, with 10 positions matching TRBD1. J gave up 0 bases and V 4 bases, and 3 bases lay outside the gene matches. The germline gives CDR1 LNHDA, CDR2 SQIVND (reference sequence). CDR3 length: 15 residues. The CDR3 is CASSKRTGGSYEQYF. CDR3 nucleotides: TGTGCCAGTAGTAAACGGACAGGGGGCTCCTACGAGCAGTACTTC.

The genes are TRBV27 and TRBJ1-2; D gene uncertain. V was trimmed by 5 bases and J by 9 bases, leaving 16 bases between them. Germline V gives CDR1 MNHEY, CDR2 SMNVEV (reference sequence). The CDR3 has 13 residues. The CDR3 nucleotides are TGTGCCAGCAGTCCTTACGGTCTATGGAGCTACACCTTC. As protein: CASSPYGLWSYTF.

The genes are TRBV29-1 and TRBJ2-1, with D unclear. Germline CDR1 and CDR2: SQVTM and ANQGSEA. This CDR3 region has 11 residues. V was pared by 2 bases and J by 7 bases, with 6 bases between. The CDR3 DNA is TGCAGCGTTGAATTTGGAAATGAGCAGTTCTTC. Its protein is CSVEFGNEQFF.

V gene TRBV6-6 combines with J gene TRBJ2-7; unclear D gene. Germline assignment: CDR1 MNHNY and CDR2 SVGAGI (reference sequence). V lost 2 bases and J 2 bases, leaving 4 bases between the germline ends. This CDR3 has 12 amino acids. The CDR3 DNA reads TGTGCCAGCAGTTACAACCCCTACGAGCAGTACTTC. Protein product: CASSYNPYEQYF.